This is a list of T cell receptor beta chains from one sample in a study of T cell clones after liver transplantation. The data were produced by immunoSEQ multiplex PCR, yet TCRdb's version contains in-frame clones alone and is incomplete. The data contain tens of thousands of clones, 70% to 85% of them singletons. Sequences were derived from CD4+ T cells from blood, sampled almost 47 months after liver transplant. These receptors all stem from a human patient who received a liver transplant. The graft donor may be the source of some T cells. CDR3s include the opening cysteine and the closing phenylalanine or tryptophan. Each record gives: J gene, D gene, clone size, V gene, CDR3 DNA, CDR3 protein. D genes are given only for firm matches. Not every row has a clone size; where given, it reads once, few, many or a size class.

>TRBJ1-5|NA|NA|TRBV25-1
TGTGCCAGCAGTGAATCCCCCCAGGAGAGCAATCAGCCCCAGCATTTT
CASSESPQESNQPQHF
>TRBJ2-1|TRBD2|NA|TRBV14
TGTGCCAGCAGGGGTAGCGGGGCCTACAATGAGCAGTTCTTC
CASRGSGAYNEQFF
>TRBJ1-2|NA|NA|TRBV29-1
TGCAGCGTTGAAGATCCCCTAGGCGGTGGCTACACCTTC
CSVEDPLGGGYTF
>TRBJ1-4|NA|NA|TRBV5-1
TGCGCCAGCAGCTTTACATGGCTGGGTGAAAAACTGTTTTTT
CASSFTWLGEKLFF
>TRBJ1-4|TRBD1|NA|TRBV6-1
TGTGCCAGCAGTTCGGGACAGGGGAGAGAAAAACTGTTTTTT
CASSSGQGREKLFF
>TRBJ1-5|NA|NA|TRBV6-4
TGTGCCAGCAGTGGGACACCCGGGCAGCCCCAGCATTTT
CASSGTPGQPQHF
>TRBJ1-5|NA|NA|TRBV28
TGTGCCAGCAGTTTGGGGCAGATTAGCAATCAGCCCCAGCATTTT
CASSLGQISNQPQHF
>TRBJ2-3|TRBD1|NA|TRBV2
TGTGCCAGCAACCGGGACAGAAGCACAGATACGCAGTATTTT
CASNRDRSTDTQYF
>TRBJ2-3|TRBD2|NA|TRBV5-1
TGCGCCAGCAGCTTGGGGTCCGCGGGAGGGGATACGCAGTATTTT
CASSLGSAGGDTQYF
>TRBJ1-1|NA|NA|TRBV19
TGTGCCGGGTCCCAAATGATCGGGGGGAACACTGAAGCTTTCTTT
CAGSQMIGGNTEAFF
>TRBJ2-7|TRBD2|NA|TRBV4-1
TGCGCCAGCAGCGGGATTACTAGCGGGGCGTACGAGCAGTACTTC
CASSGITSGAYEQYF
>TRBJ1-3|NA|NA|TRBV9
TGTGCCAGCAGCTTGAGACCGGGGCCTGATCCTGGAAACACCATATATTTT
CASSLRPGPDPGNTIYF
>TRBJ1-2|TRBD1|NA|TRBV6-1
TGTGCCAGCAGTGAATCACAGGGGGACTATGGCTACACCTTC
CASSESQGDYGYTF
>TRBJ1-1|NA|NA|TRBV10-3
TGTGCCATCAGTGAGACCGACTTTGGAGGGGAGAACACTGAAGCTTTCTTT
CAISETDFGGENTEAFF
>TRBJ2-1|NA|NA|TRBV18
TGTGCCAGCCTAGCCAGGACAGTGAATGAGCAGTTCTTC
CASLARTVNEQFF
>TRBJ2-7|NA|NA|TRBV5-8
TGTGCCAGCAGCCGCAGCACACAGGGAACCTACGAGCAGTACTTC
CASSRSTQGTYEQYF
>TRBJ1-5|NA|few|TRBV19
TGTGCCAGTAGTAAGCCAGGGAAAGATAGCAATCAGCCCCAGCATTTT
CASSKPGKDSNQPQHF
>TRBJ2-5|NA|NA|TRBV28
TGTGCCAGCAGTTCCCCTGGAAGGGGAGAGACCCAGTACTTC
CASSSPGRGETQYF
>TRBJ2-7|NA|NA|TRBV13
TGTGCCAGCAGCTCGACAGTCCTTATCTCCTACGAGCAGTACTTC
CASSSTVLISYEQYF
>TRBJ1-2|NA|NA|TRBV9
TGTGCCAGCAGCGTAGATGACAGCTATGGCTACACCTTC
CASSVDDSYGYTF
>TRBJ1-3|TRBD1|NA|TRBV5-4
TGTGCCAGCAGCCTCCGGGGGGGCAGGGGGCTCTCTGGAAACACCATATATTTT
CASSLRGGRGLSGNTIYF
>TRBJ2-2|TRBD1|NA|TRBV7-3
TGTGCCAGCAGCCCCGGGACAGTGAACACCGGGGAGCTGTTTTTT
CASSPGTVNTGELFF
>TRBJ2-5|NA|NA|TRBV28
TGTGCCAGCAGGGGATTTTCAGGGTCCGAGACCCAGTACTTC
CASRGFSGSETQYF